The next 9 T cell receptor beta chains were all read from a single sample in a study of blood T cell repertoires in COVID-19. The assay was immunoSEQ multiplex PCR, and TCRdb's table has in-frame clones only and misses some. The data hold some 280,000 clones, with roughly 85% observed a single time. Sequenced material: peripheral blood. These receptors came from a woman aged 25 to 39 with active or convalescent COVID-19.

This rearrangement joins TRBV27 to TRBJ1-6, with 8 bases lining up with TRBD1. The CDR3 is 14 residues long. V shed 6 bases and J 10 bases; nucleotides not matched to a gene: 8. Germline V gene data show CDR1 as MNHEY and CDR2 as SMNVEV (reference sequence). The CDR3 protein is CASRLGQGGSPLHF. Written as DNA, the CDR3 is TGTGCCAGCAGATTAGGACAGGGAGGATCACCCCTCCACTTT.

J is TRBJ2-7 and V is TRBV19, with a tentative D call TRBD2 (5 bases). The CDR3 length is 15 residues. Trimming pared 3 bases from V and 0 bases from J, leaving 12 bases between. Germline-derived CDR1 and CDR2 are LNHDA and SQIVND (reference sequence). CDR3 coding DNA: TGTGCCAGTAGTATTATTATGGGGAGCTCCTACGAGCAGTACTTC. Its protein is CASSIIMGSSYEQYF.

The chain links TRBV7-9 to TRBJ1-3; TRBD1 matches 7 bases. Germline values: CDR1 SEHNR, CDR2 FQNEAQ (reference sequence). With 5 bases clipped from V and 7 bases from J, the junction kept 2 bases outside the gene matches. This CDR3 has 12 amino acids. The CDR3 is CASSQGGNTIYF. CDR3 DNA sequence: TGTGCCAGCAGCCAGGGGGGCAACACCATATATTTT.

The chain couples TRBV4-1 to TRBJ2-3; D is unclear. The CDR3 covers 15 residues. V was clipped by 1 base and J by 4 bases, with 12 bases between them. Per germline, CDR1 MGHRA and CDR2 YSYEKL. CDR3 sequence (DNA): TGCGCCAGCAGCCAAGGAGCATCGAATGCAGATACGCAGTATTTT. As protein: CASSQGASNADTQYF.

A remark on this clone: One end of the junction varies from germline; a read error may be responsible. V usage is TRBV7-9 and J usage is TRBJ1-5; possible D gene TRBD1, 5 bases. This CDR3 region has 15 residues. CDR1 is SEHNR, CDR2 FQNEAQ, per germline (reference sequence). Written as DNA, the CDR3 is TGCGCCAGCAGCGGGGGGATTAATAGCAATCAGCCCCAGCATTTT. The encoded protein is CASSGGINSNQPQHF.

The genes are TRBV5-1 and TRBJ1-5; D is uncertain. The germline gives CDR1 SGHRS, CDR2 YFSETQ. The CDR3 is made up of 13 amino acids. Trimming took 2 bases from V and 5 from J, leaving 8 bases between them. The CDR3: CASSFYGDQPQHF. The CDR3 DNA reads TGCGCCAGCAGCTTCTACGGGGATCAGCCCCAGCATTTT.

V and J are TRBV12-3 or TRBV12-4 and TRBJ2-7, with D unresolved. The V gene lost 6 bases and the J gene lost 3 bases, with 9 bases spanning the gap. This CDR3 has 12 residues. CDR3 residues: CASSRARYEQYF. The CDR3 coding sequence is TGTGCCAGCAGCCGCGCGCGCTACGAGCAGTACTTC.

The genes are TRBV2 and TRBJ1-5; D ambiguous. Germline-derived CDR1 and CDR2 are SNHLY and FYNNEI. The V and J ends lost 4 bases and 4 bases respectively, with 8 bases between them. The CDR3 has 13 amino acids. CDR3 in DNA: TGTGCCAGCAGTGCAGAGGGTAATCAGCCCCAGCATTTT. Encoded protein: CASSAEGNQPQHF.

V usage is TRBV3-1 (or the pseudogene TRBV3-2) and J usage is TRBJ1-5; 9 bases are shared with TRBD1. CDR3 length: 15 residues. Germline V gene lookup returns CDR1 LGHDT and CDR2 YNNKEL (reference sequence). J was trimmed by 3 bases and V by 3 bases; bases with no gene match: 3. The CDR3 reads CASSQDRGYNQPQHF. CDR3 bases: TGTGCCAGCAGCCAGGACAGGGGCTACAATCAGCCCCAGCATTTT.